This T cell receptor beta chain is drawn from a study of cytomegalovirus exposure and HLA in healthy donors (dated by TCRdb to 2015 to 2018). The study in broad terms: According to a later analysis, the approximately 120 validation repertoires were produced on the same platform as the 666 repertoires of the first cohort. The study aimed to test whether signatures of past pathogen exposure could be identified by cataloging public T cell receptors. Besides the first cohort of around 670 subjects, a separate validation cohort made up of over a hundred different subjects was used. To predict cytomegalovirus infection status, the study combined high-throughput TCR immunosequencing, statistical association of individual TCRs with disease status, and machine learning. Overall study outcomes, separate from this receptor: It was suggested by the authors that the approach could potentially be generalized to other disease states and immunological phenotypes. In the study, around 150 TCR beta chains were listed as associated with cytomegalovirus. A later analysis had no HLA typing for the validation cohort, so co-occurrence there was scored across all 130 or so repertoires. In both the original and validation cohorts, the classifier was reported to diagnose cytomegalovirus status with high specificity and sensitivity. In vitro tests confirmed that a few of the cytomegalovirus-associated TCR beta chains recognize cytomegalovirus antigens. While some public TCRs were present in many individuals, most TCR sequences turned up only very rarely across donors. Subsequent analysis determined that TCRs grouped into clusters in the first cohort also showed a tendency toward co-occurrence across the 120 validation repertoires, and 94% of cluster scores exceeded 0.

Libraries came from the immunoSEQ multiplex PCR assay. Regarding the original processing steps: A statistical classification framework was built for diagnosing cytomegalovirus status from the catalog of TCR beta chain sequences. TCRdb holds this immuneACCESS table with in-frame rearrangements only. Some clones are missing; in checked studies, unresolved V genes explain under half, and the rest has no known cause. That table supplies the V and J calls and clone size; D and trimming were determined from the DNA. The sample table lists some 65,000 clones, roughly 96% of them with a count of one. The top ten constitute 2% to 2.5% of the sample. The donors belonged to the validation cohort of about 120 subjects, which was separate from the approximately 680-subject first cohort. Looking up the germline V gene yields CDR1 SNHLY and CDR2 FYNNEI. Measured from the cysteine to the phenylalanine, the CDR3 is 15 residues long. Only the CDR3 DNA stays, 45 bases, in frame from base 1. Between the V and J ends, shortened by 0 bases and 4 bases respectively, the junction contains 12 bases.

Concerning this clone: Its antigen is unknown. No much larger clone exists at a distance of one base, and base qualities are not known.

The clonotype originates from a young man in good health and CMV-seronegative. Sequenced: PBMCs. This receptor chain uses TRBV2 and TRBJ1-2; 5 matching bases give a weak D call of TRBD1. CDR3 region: CASSEAEQESYGYTF. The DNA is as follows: TGTGCCAGCAGTGAAGCGGAACAGGAGAGCTATGGCTACACCTTC. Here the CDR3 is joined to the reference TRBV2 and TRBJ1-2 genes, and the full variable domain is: EPEVTQTPSHQVTQMGQEVILRCVPISNHLYFYWYRQILGQKVEFLVSFYNNEISEKSEIFDDQFSVERPDGSNFTLKIRSTKLEDSAMYFCASSEAEQESYGYTFGSGTRLTVV.